This T cell receptor (beta chain) appears in the sequencing data of a study of shared clonotypes between healthy human individuals. Study findings and constraints: Naive CD4 clonotypes were shared across several donors at roughly 5%.

This table comes from immunoSEQ multiplex PCR, and its TCRdb copy is limited to in-frame clones, with some not included. The sample gives about a million clones, 60% to 80% of which show up once; approximately 1.5% is in the top ten. Germline CDR1 and CDR2: SGHRS and YFSETQ. The V gene end was trimmed by 2 bases and the J gene end by 5 bases; junction bases not matched to a gene: 6. The CDR3 sequence is 15 residues long. This clone occurred a few times. Its antigen is still unknown. This chain links TRBV5-1 with TRBJ1-4; 7 bases are a match to TRBD1. Sequencing was done on a sample of memory CD4+ T cells sorted from blood. Subset reported: CD45RA-negative fraction. The receptor was derived from a man younger than 30 in good health. The CDR3 DNA follows: TGCGCCAGCAGCTTCTCGACAGGGTGGAATGAAAAACTGTTTTTT. It translates to CASSFSTGWNEKLFF.